This TCR beta chain was captured in a study of blood T cell repertoires in COVID-19. Study overall: The United States, Italy and Spain supplied acute and convalescent COVID-19 samples. From T cells, B-cell-depleted T cells, or PBMCs came the material, which was cDNA or gDNA.

Followed over time, Seattle patients had been enrolled while infection was active. Authors' processing steps: Estimation of nucleated cell counts relied on the amplification of reference gene primers. Sequenced by immunoSEQ multiplex PCR; TCRdb stores in-frame clones only, minus some. The V and J calls and clone size were taken over from that table, and D and trimming were inferred from the DNA. Of 240,000 or so clones in the sample, 75% to 85% were seen once. The CDR3 covers 18 residues. The V gene end was trimmed by 7 bases and the J gene end by 0 bases; junction bases not matched to a gene: 11. In germline, CDR1 is SNHLY, CDR2 FYNNEI.

The chain has TRBV2 and TRBJ1-4, with 10 bases that match TRBD1. Sequencing was carried out using peripheral blood. This clonotype was obtained from a woman older than 75 with COVID-19, enrolled during active disease. The DNA for the CDR3 is TGTGCCAGCATCTATGACAGGGGGCTAGTTGCAACTAATGAAAAACTGTTTTTT. Its protein product is CASIYDRGLVATNEKLFF. The complete variable domain, with remaining parts taken from reference TRBV2 and TRBJ1-4, reads EPEVTQTPSHQVTQMGQEVILRCVPISNHLYFYWYRQILGQKVEFLVSFYNNEISEKSEIFDDQFSVERPDGSNFTLKIRSTKLEDSAMYFCASIYDRGLVATNEKLFFGSGTQLSVL.